The 19 T cell receptor beta chains in this list originate from one sample, sequenced in a study of T cell clonality in common variable immunodeficiency (dated by TCRdb to about 2015). What the work shows at the level of the full study, not this receptor alone: Reportedly, TCRbeta sequences from CVID had fewer deletions and N-nucleotide insertions, and highly modified clones with 13 or more V deletions were absent from CVID.

The antigens for these receptors are not known. Library preparation employed the immunoSEQ multiplex PCR assay. TCRdb stores this immuneACCESS table with in-frame sequences only. Part of the clones is absent; in the studies checked, under half of the shortfall reflects unresolved V genes, and no reason is known for the rest. For this sample, 40,000 or so clones are listed, none of them singletons. The ten largest clones take up 5.5% to 7% of the sample. The sample comprised peripheral blood mononuclear cells. These receptors came from a human donor with common variable immunodeficiency.

A few counts support this clone. The read finishes 3 residues shy of the CDR3 end, and the germline J gene is used to complete it. The chain combines TRBV7-9 with TRBJ1-3, with D perhaps matching TRBD1 (5 bases). The CDR3 is 15 residues long. The V gene's germline CDR1 is SEHNR and CDR2 FQNEAQ (reference sequence). The V end lost 0 bases, the J end lost 2 bases, and 8 bases lay between the germline ends. The CDR3 spells CASSLAGGAGNTIYF. CDR3 DNA (partial): TGTGCCAGCAGCTTAGCGGGGGGAGCTGGAAACACC. The full variable domain, completed using reference TRBV7-9 and TRBJ1-3, is DTGVSQNPRHKITKRGQNVTFRCDPISEHNRLYWYRQTLGQGPEFLTYFQNEAQLEKSRLLSDRFSAERPKGSFSTLEIQRTEQGDSAMYLCASSLAGGAGNTIYFGEGSWLTVV.

The sample holds a few counts of this clone. From the germline J gene comes the end of the CDR3, since the read stops 3 residues before it. This chain connects TRBV2 to TRBJ2-7; 8 bases are a match to TRBD1. V lost 4 bases to trimming and J lost 5 bases; unmatched junction nucleotides: 7. CDR1 and CDR2 (germline): SNHLY, FYNNEI. The CDR3 consists of 14 residues. Incomplete CDR3 DNA: TGTGCCAGCAGTGTGGACAGGGCTGTAGACGAG. Protein: CASSVDRAVDE. The full CDR3 protein is CASSVDRAVDEQYF.

As regards this clone: The read stops 3 residues short of the end of the CDR3; the missing end is completed from the germline J gene. V gene TRBV7-2 combines with J gene TRBJ2-3; TRBD2 is a possible D gene (5 bases). The CDR3 totals 14 residues. Germline V lookup: CDR1 SGHTA, CDR2 FQGNSA. V was shortened by 5 bases and J by 2 bases, with 11 bases between the two germline ends. The CDR3 is CASSQASLTDTQYF. Incomplete CDR3 DNA: TGTGCCAGCAGCCAGGCTAGCCTCACAGATACG.

Many counts were recorded for this clone. The read stops 3 residues short of the end of the CDR3; the missing end is completed from the germline J gene. V usage is TRBV30 and J usage is TRBJ1-5, with D possibly matching TRBD1 (5 bases). This CDR3 comprises 14 residues. Germline V CDR1 and CDR2: GTSNPN, SVGIG (reference sequence). V was trimmed by 3 bases and J by 5 bases, leaving 14 bases between them. This CDR3 is CAWSADWGDQPQHF. CDR3 bases read: TGTGCCTGGAGCGCCGACTGGGGGGATCAGCCC. Full variable domain (missing parts from reference TRBV30 and TRBJ1-5): SQTIHQWPATLVQPVGSPLSLECTVEGTSNPNLYWYRQAAGRGLQLLFYSVGIGQISSEVPQNLSASRPQDRQFILSSKKLLLSDSGFYLCAWSADWGDQPQHFGDGTRLSIL.

At least ten counts were recorded for this clone. Coverage ceases 3 residues before the CDR3 finishes, and the germline J gene fills in the end. The rearrangement uses TRBV5-1 and TRBJ2-3; 7 nucleotides agree with TRBD2. This CDR3 is built from 15 residues. After removal of 4 bases from V and 4 bases from J, the junction contained 9 bases not matched to a gene. Germline-derived CDR1 and CDR2 are SGHRS and YFSETQ. The chain's CDR3 is CASSVLASVADTQYF. CDR3 DNA (partial): TGCGCCAGCAGCGTACTAGCGAGTGTCGCAGATACG.

The sample holds a few counts of this clone. The read gets to within 3 residues of the CDR3 end, and the germline J gene fills in the rest. The chain links TRBV7-9 to TRBJ2-5; 8 nucleotides line up with TRBD1. This CDR3 comprises 14 residues. The germline V gene has CDR1 SEHNR and CDR2 FQNEAQ (reference sequence). V lost 5 bases to trimming and J lost 3 bases; unmatched junction nucleotides: 5. The CDR3 bases that were read are TGTGCCAGCAGCCTGAAGGACAGGGAAGAGACC. This translates into CASSLKDREET. The entire CDR3 reads CASSLKDREETQYF.

This clone was counted ten times or more. The read terminates 3 residues ahead of where the CDR3 ends, so the germline J gene completes it. The chain is built from TRBV5-4 and TRBJ1-3, with D uncertain. Trimming removed 2 bases at V and 2 bases at J, with 2 bases between. Germline V CDR1 and CDR2: SGHNT, YYREEE (reference sequence). The CDR3 has 12 residues. The CDR3 is CASSFAGNTIYF. The covered CDR3 bases are TGTGCCAGCAGCTTCGCTGGAAACACC.

This clone has at least ten counts. The sequenced CDR3 bases are TGTGCCAGCAAAACTAGCGGAGCCTACGAG. This gives the protein CASKTSGAYE. The entire CDR3 protein is CASKTSGAYEQYF. V gene TRBV6-2 or TRBV6-3 combines with J gene TRBJ2-7; 8 bases align to TRBD2. The read stops 3 residues short of the end of the CDR3; the missing end is completed from the germline J gene. Germline V lookup: CDR1 MNHEY, CDR2 SVGEGT. This CDR3 contains 13 residues. V was pared by 7 bases and J by 2 bases, with 4 bases of the junction left unmatched.

This clone was observed a handful of times. The CDR3 is cut off 3 residues early in the read; its end comes from the germline J gene. The chain employs TRBV2 and TRBJ2-3; tentatively, D is TRBD2 (6 bases). Germline assignment: CDR1 SNHLY and CDR2 FYNNEI. The V and J ends lost 3 bases and 5 bases respectively, with 18 bases between them. This CDR3 region has 16 residues. The CDR3 loop is CASSEGGRFGEDTQYF. The CDR3 bases that were read are TGTGCCAGCAGTGAGGGGGGAAGGTTTGGGGAAGATACG.

A few counts support this clone. The read gets to within 3 residues of the CDR3 end, and the germline J gene fills in the rest. The chain carries TRBV19 and TRBJ2-7, with D possibly TRBD1 on 5 matching bases. Between the trimmed V and J ends, which lost 6 bases and 3 bases, there was a span of 18 bases. Germline loops: CDR1 LNHDA, CDR2 SQIVND (reference sequence). This CDR3 is built from 15 residues. Incomplete CDR3 DNA: TGTGCCAGTAGCCCTGACAGAAACCCTAGCTACGAG. Protein: CASSPDRNPSYE. The whole CDR3 protein is CASSPDRNPSYEQYF.

This clone was counted a few times. The read is 3 residues too short to cover the CDR3 end, so that end is filled in from the germline J gene. The rearrangement joins TRBV7-2 to TRBJ2-5; no clear D gene. V lost 3 bases, J lost 5 bases, and 7 bases lay in between. Per germline, CDR1 SGHTA and CDR2 FQGNSA. This CDR3 spans 12 amino acids. CDR3 DNA, as far as it was read: TGTGCCAGCAGCTTTTCGTCGGAGACC. Its translation is CASSFSSET. The whole CDR3 sequence is CASSFSSETQYF.

With regard to this clone: The CDR3 is cut off 3 residues early in the read; its end comes from the germline J gene. The chain employs TRBV20-1 and TRBJ2-1, with 8 bases lining up with TRBD1. With V trimmed by 5 bases and J by 7 bases, 10 bases remained unmatched. CDR3 size: 14 residues. Germline V gives CDR1 DFQATT, CDR2 SNEGSKA (reference sequence). The CDR3 region is CSAVKSGGRNEQFF. The sequenced part of the CDR3 DNA is TGCAGTGCTGTTAAATCAGGGGGCCGGAATGAG.

This clone has ten or more counts. The read falls 3 residues short of the CDR3 end, and the missing part is taken from the germline J gene. The rearrangement joins TRBV29-1 to TRBJ1-1; perhaps TRBD1 as D (5 bases). The CDR3 runs to 13 residues. The V and J ends lost 1 base and 6 bases respectively, with 12 bases between them. Germline V gene lookup returns CDR1 SQVTM and CDR2 ANQGSEA. The CDR3 bases that were read are TGCAGCGTTGAAGGGCTGGACACTTCTGAA. This sequence encodes CSVEGLDTSE. The CDR3, in full, reads CSVEGLDTSEAFF.

This clone was counted only a few times. The read halts 3 residues ahead of the CDR3 end, with the missing end drawn from the germline J gene. V is TRBV19 and J is TRBJ2-7; perhaps TRBD2 as D (7 bases). The CDR3 runs 13 residues. Germline V gene data show CDR1 as LNHDA and CDR2 as SQIVND (reference sequence). The V and J ends lost 4 bases and 2 bases respectively, with 9 bases between them. CDR3 bases read: TGTGCCAGTAGTAACGGGGGGCCCTACGAG. This sequence encodes CASSNGGPYE. The CDR3, in full, reads CASSNGGPYEQYF.

There are a few counts of this clone. The read ends 3 residues early relative to the CDR3; the germline J gene fills the gap. This chain uses TRBV5-1 with TRBJ2-7, with TRBD1 identical over 9 bases. Looked up from germline, CDR1 is SGHRS and CDR2 is YFSETQ. The CDR3 consists of 14 residues. With 4 bases clipped from V and 2 bases from J, the junction kept 4 bases outside the gene matches. CDR3 amino acids: CASSLRTGAYEQYF. The sequenced part of the CDR3 DNA is TGCGCCAGCAGCCTACGGACAGGGGCCTACGAG.

This clone was seen ten or more times. The read finishes 3 residues shy of the CDR3 end, and the germline J gene is used to complete it. The chain is built from TRBV19 and TRBJ1-2; D is undetermined. Between the trimmed V and J ends, which lost 4 bases and 4 bases, there was a span of 19 bases. CDR1 is LNHDA, CDR2 SQIVND, per germline (reference sequence). This CDR3 is built from 16 residues. CDR3 DNA, as far as it was read: TGTGCCAGTAGTACCCTACTGGACGGACTTGTCTATGGC. This encodes CASSTLLDGLVYG. The entire CDR3 protein reads CASSTLLDGLVYGYTF.

This clone was found a few times. The read comes to an end 3 residues before the CDR3 does, leaving the germline J gene to fill in the end. The gene calls are TRBV2 and TRBJ1-5, with D tentatively TRBD1 (5 bases). V dropped 4 bases and J dropped 6 bases, with 10 bases sitting between them. Germline CDR1 SNHLY, CDR2 FYNNEI. CDR3 size: 13 residues. CDR3 loop: CASSGRGSQPQHF. The CDR3 DNA, read in part, is TGTGCCAGCAGTGGGAGGGGCAGTCAGCCC.

This clone was seen many times. The read halts 3 residues ahead of the CDR3 end, with the missing end drawn from the germline J gene. This sequence joins TRBV6-2 or TRBV6-3 and TRBJ2-1, with 7 positions matching TRBD1. The germline CDR1 and CDR2 sequences are MNHEY and SVGEGT. V was clipped by 6 bases and J by 0 bases; unmatched bases: 8. The CDR3 covers 16 residues. CDR3 region: CASRKMTGRSYNEQFF. Incomplete CDR3 DNA: TGTGCCAGCAGGAAGATGACAGGGCGCTCCTACAATGAG.

This clone was seen at least ten times. The sequence runs out 3 residues before the end of the CDR3; the remainder is reconstructed from the germline J gene. The chain combines TRBV7-2 with TRBJ1-4; TRBD1 might be the D (6 bases). Germline V lookup: CDR1 SGHTA, CDR2 FQGNSA. This CDR3 has 15 residues. V was cut by 1 base and J by 7 bases, with 13 bases left in between. The CDR3 bases that were read are TGTGCCAGCAGCTTAGGGGGGCGGGAAGGTGAAAAA. Its protein product is CASSLGGREGEK. In full, the CDR3 reads CASSLGGREGEKLFF.